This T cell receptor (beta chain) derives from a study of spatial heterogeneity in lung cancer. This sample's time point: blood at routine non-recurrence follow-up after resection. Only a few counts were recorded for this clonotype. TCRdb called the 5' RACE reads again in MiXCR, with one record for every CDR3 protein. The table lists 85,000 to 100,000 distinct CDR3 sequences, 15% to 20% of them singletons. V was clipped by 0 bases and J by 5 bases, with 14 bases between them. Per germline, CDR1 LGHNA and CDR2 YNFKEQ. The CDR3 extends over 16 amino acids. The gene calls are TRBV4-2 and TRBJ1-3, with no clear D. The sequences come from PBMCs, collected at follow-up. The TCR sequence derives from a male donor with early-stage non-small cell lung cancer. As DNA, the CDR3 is TGTGCCAGCAGCCAAGATATCGGGGTACAGCGAAACACCATATATTTT. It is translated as CASSQDIGVQRNTIYF.